Shown below are 2 T cell receptor beta chains from a single sample sequenced in a study of T cell repertoires in cytomegalovirus infection. What these receptors recognize is not known. TCRdb redid the calling of the reads with MiXCR, one entry per CDR3 protein. The table lists roughly 500,000 distinct CDR3 sequences, about 33% of them singletons. This specimen consisted of cultured PBMCs, obtained from culture after CMV antigen stimulation. These receptors were obtained from a human donor in good health (CMV status not recorded). Some clones in this sample may be carry-over from other donors' samples.

The chain joins TRBV11-2 to TRBJ2-1, with D perhaps matching TRBD1 (5 bases). Trimming took 5 bases from V and 0 from J, leaving 14 bases between them. The CDR3 totals 16 residues. CDR1 and CDR2 (germline): SGHAT, FQNNGV. The CDR3 region is CASSLRRQSSYNEQFF. The CDR3 DNA sequence: TGTGCCAGCAGCCTTCGGAGACAGAGCTCCTACAATGAGCAGTTCTTC.

The chain carries TRBV7-3 and TRBJ2-1; D call uncertain. CDR3 size: 13 residues. Trimming took off 1 base at V and 7 bases at J, with 8 bases between the two ends. The V gene's germline CDR1 is SGHTA and CDR2 FQGTGA. CDR3 protein: CASSLIGKNEQFF. CDR3 nucleotides: TGTGCCAGCAGCTTAATAGGGAAAAATGAGCAGTTCTTC.